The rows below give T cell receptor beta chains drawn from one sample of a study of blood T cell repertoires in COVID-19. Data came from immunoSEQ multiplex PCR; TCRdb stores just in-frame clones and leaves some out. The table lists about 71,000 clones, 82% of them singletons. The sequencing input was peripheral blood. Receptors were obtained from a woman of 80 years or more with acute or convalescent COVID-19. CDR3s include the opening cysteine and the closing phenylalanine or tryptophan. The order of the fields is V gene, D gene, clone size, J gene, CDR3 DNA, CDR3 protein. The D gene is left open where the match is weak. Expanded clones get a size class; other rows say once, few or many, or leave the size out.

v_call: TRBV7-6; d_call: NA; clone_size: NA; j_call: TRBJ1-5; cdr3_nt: TGTGCCAGCAGCCCGGGATCCCGGGGGCCCCAGCATTTT; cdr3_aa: CASSPGSRGPQHF
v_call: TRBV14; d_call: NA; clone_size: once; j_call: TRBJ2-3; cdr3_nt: TGTGCCAGCAGCCAAGATTGGGGCGGATACACAGATACGCAGTATTTT; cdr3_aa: CASSQDWGGYTDTQYF
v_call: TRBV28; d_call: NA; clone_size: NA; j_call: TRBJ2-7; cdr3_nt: TGTGCCAGCAGTTCCCAGGGAACCCCAGCCCCTTACGAGCAGTACTTC; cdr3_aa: CASSSQGTPAPYEQYF
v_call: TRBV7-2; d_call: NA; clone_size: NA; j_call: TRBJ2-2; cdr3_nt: TGTGCCAGCAGCCCGTATATCACCGGGGAGCTGTTTTTT; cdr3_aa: CASSPYITGELFF
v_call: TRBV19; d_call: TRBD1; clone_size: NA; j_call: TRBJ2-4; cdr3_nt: TGTGCCAGTAGTATAGTGGCCAGGGGGACCAAAAACATTCAGTACTTC; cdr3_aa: CASSIVARGTKNIQYF
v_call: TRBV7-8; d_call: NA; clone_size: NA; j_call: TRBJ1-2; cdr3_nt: TGTGCCACCGTTGCTAAGGGGCCTAGGAATGGCTACACCTTC; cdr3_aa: CATVAKGPRNGYTF
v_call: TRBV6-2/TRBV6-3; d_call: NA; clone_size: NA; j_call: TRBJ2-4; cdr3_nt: TGTGCCAGCAGTTACTCGGACAGTATGTTGGACATTCAGTACTTC; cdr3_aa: CASSYSDSMLDIQYF
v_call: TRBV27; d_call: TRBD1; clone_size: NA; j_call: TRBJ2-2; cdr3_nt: TGTGCCAGCAGTTTTTCGAGGGGACAGGGAAGGACCGGGGAGCTGTTTTTT; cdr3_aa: CASSFSRGQGRTGELFF
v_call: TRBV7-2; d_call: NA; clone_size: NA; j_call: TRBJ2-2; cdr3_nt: TGTGCCAGCAGCTTAGGGCCTAGTGCAACCGGGGAGCTGTTTTTT; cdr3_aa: CASSLGPSATGELFF
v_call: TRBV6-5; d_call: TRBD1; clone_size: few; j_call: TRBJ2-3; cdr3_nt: TGTGCCAGCAGCGCCACAGGGGGCTCAGATACGCAGTATTTT; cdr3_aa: CASSATGGSDTQYF
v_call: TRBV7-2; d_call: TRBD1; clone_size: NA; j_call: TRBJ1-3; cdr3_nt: TGTGCCAGCAGCAACATTTTGGGCAGGGGGAGCTCTGGAAACACCATATATTTT; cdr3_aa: CASSNILGRGSSGNTIYF
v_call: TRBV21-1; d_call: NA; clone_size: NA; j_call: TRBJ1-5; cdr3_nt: TGTGCCAGCAGCACGGCTGACAGGGTGGGCTATAGCAATCAGCCCCAGCATTTT; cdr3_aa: CASSTADRVGYSNQPQHF
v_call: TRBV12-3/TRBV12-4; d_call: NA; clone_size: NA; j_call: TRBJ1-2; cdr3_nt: TGTGCCAGCAGTCCAACAGGGATATCTGGCTACACCTTC; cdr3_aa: CASSPTGISGYTF
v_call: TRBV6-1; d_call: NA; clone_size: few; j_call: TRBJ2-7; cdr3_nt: TGTGCCAGCAGTGAAGGAATTAGCGGGACAGGGTACGAGCAGTACTTC; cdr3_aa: CASSEGISGTGYEQYF
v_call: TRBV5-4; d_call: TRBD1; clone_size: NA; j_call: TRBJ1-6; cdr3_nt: TGTGCCAGCAGTTTGGACAGGGGGCGACGTAATTCACCCCTCCACTTT; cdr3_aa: CASSLDRGRRNSPLHF
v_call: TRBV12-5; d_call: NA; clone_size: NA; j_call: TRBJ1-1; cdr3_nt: TGTGCTAGTGGTTTTAGACAGGTTCGTAATCTGAACACTGAAGCTTTCTTT; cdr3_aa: CASGFRQVRNLNTEAFF